This T cell receptor beta chain was found in a study of tumor and adjacent non-tumor tissue in lung cancer. Background on the study: Patients comprised about a dozen adenocarcinoma, a couple of squamous cell carcinoma and 1 small cell lung cancer. Study-wide results and caveats: Tumor repertoires had a smaller top 100 clone share than normal lung.

As for this clonotype: The antigen is not known. A read error may be the cause here, since a much bigger clone is one base away.

TCRbeta libraries were built with three rounds of nested PCR, modified from ARM-PCR. Via MiXCR, TCRdb re-called the multiplex PCR reads, giving one row per CDR3 protein. Here the sample spans about 80,000 distinct CDR3 sequences, roughly 80% being singletons. No cell sorting was done before RNA was extracted from the tissue. The normal lung tissue was taken more than 3 cm from the tumor edge. The CDR3 runs 15 residues. V was shortened by 0 bases and J by 0 bases, with 7 bases between the two germline ends. Germline CDR1 SGHDT, CDR2 YYEEEE. This clonotype originated in a man in his sixties with non-small cell lung cancer. The rearrangement links TRBV5-6 to TRBJ2-1; D ambiguous. The sequenced material came from distant non-tumor lung tissue. The DNA of the CDR3 is TGTGCCAGCAGCTTGGACATTAGCTCCTACAATGAGCAGTTCTTC. Translating gives CASSLDISSYNEQFF.